Listed below are T cell receptor beta chains from one sample, sequenced in a study of blood T cells in healthy people across ages. TCRdb independently ran MiXCR on the 5' RACE reads; one entry per CDR3 protein. The table includes about 640,000 distinct CDR3 sequences, approximately 30% detected once. Sequenced input: blood. These receptors originate from a woman of 80 years or more in good health. CDR3s leave out the opening cysteine and the closing phenylalanine or tryptophan. D genes are given only for firm matches. Clone sizes are given selectively: once, few, many, or a class where the clone is expanded.

abundance	d_gene	v_gene	len	CDR3aa
many	.	TRBV7-9	14	ASSDSEGKVNQPQH
many	.	TRBV20-1	9	SARLRDTQY
many	.	TRBV5-1	9	ASSRDQPQH
.	.	TRBV20-1	13	SAYRNDGSTDTQY
.	TRBD1	TRBV7-2	14	ASSLVGGQGSYEQY
.	TRBD1	TRBV6-5	18	ASSYSRVMDRGGVRTEAF
few	.	TRBV5-6	11	ASQPVGGGELF
.	.	TRBV30	12	ACYVSGFNSPLH
.	.	TRBV28	12	ASSLPRFNNEQF
.	TRBD2	TRBV7-8	13	ASSAGTSGWHEQY
few	.	TRBV20-1	12	SARGALGDSPLH
many	.	TRBV20-1	12	SASTGSSYNEQF
many	TRBD2	TRBV27	12	ASSWDSREGTQY
.	TRBD1	TRBV11-2	13	ASSLTATGIYEQY
few	.	TRBV10-3	11	AISDYRVTEAF
.	TRBD2	TRBV11-2	16	ASSLASGTSGRGNEQF
many	TRBD2	TRBV11-3	15	ASSLDLASGGKNEQF